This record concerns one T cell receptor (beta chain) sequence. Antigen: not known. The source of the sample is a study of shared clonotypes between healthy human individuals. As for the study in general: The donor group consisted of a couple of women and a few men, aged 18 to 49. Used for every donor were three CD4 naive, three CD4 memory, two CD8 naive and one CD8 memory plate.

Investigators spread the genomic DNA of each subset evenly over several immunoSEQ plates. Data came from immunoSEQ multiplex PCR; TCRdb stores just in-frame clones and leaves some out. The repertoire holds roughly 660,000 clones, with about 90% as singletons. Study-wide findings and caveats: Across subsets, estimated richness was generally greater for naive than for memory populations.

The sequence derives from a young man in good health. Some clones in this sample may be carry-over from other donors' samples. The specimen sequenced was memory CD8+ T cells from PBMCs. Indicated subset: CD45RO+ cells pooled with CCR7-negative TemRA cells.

In nucleotides, the CDR3 is TGTGCCAGCAGCTTGGAAGCAGGGAGGTCCTACGAGCAGTACTTC. Protein sequence: CASSLEAGRSYEQYF. The chain recombines TRBV5-8 with TRBJ2-7; a possible D gene is TRBD2 (6 bases). This CDR3 is 15 amino acids long. V was pared by 0 bases and J by 1 base, with 11 bases between. The V gene's germline CDR1 is SGHTS and CDR2 YDEGEE.